The source of this T cell receptor beta chain is a study of beta chain features in type 1 diabetes. Sort purity for all populations was recorded as exceeding 98%. Every bit of the isolated RNA underwent reverse transcription, so sequencing read expressed TCRB transcripts. Sequenced by immunoSEQ multiplex PCR; TCRdb stores in-frame clones only, minus some. Here the sample spans some 150,000 clones, 11% being singletons. This clone was seen at least ten times. This CDR3 region has 16 residues. Germline-derived CDR1 and CDR2 are SGHTA and FQGNSA. Trimming left V 0 bases short and J 0 bases short, with 9 bases between.

The chain has TRBV7-2 and TRBJ2-4; D gene unclear. This TCR derives from a man between 18 and 29 years old in good health. Sequenced material: central memory CD4+ T cells from blood. The CDR3 sequence is CASSLATSLAKNIQYF. CDR3 DNA: TGTGCCAGCAGCTTAGCGACCTCCCTAGCCAAAAACATTCAGTACTTC. Drawing the rest from reference TRBV7-2 and TRBJ2-4, the complete variable domain is GAGVSQSPSNKVTEKGKDVELRCDPISGHTALYWYRQSLGQGLEFLIYFQGNSAPDKSGLPSDRFSAERTGGSVSTLTIQRTQQEDSAVYLCASSLATSLAKNIQYFGAGTRLSVL.